The present TCR beta chain was sequenced within a study of blood T cell repertoires in COVID-19. Germline V gene data show CDR1 as LGHDT and CDR2 as YNNKEL (reference sequence). J was trimmed by 6 bases and V by 3 bases; bases with no gene match: 10. This CDR3 contains 16 residues. TCRdb's copy holds only in-frame clones and misses some; the assay was immunoSEQ multiplex PCR. The sample records 130,000 to 150,000 clones, 80% to 90% being singletons. The source of this sequence is a woman aged 60 to 75 with COVID-19, enrolled during active disease. The chain employs TRBV3-1 (or the pseudogene TRBV3-2) and TRBJ2-2; 7 nucleotides match TRBD1. Sequencing used peripheral blood. The CDR3: CASSQTGKIYAGELFF. In DNA, the CDR3 is TGTGCCAGCAGCCAGACAGGGAAAATTTATGCCGGGGAGCTGTTTTTT.